This T cell receptor (beta chain) was profiled in a study of T cell responses to AZD1222 COVID-19 vaccine. Findings and limits, study-wide: Nearly half of spike-specific TCRs reportedly go after variant regions that carry no mutations.

Assay: immunoSEQ multiplex PCR; the TCRdb copy retains only in-frame clones and omits some. The sample carries some 110,000 clones, roughly 91% recorded once. Germline CDR1 reads SGHDT; CDR2 reads YYEEEE. The V segment lost 2 bases and the J segment 7 bases; nucleotides outside the gene matches: 5. The CDR3 runs 15 residues. On this clone: Its specificity is unknown.

This chain joins TRBV5-6 and TRBJ1-5, with 11 bases matching TRBD1. The sequence was obtained from an adult who received the AZD1222 COVID-19 vaccine. Sequenced here: peripheral blood, sampled 28 days after the second AZD1222 dose. CDR3 in DNA: TGTGCCAGCAGCTTCGGACAGGGGGCTAGACAGCCCCAGCATTTT. It translates to CASSFGQGARQPQHF.